This TCR beta chain was sequenced in a study of memory CD4+ T cells and cytomegalovirus serostatus. Broader study findings: Each of approximately 70 CMV-associated TCRbeta sequences occurred in one to five individuals. The CMV-associated TCR signature appears largely within the CD4+ memory repertoire.

This CDR3 contains 16 residues. Trimming took 5 bases from V and 1 from J; bases not matched to a gene: 7. Germline V gene data show CDR1 as MDHEN and CDR2 as SYDVKM. Single viable CD3+CD4+CD8-CD45RO+ cells were sorted as the memory CD4+ T cells. CD4+ T cells were isolated by positive magnetic selection. Repertoires were generated with immunoSEQ multiplex PCR, while TCRdb's copy carries only in-frame clones and drops some. The table shows some 50,000 clones, with around 77% occurring only once. A remark on this clone: What it recognizes is unknown.

The TCR sequence derives from an adult in good health and CMV-seronegative. The material sequenced was memory CD4+ T cells from blood. The rearrangement links TRBV28 to TRBJ2-4, with TRBD1 identical over 8 bases. The CDR3 region has the DNA TGTGCCAGCAGTCGAGCACGACAGGGGGCCAAAAACATTCAGTACTTC. Its protein is CASSRARQGAKNIQYF.